These T cell receptor beta chains were read from a single sample in a study of shared clonotypes between healthy human individuals. Clones were read by immunoSEQ multiplex PCR, and TCRdb kept only the in-frame ones, dropping some. The sample yields 600,000 to 800,000 clones, 55% to 80% seen once. Material: memory CD4+ T cells sorted from blood. These receptors were obtained from a woman in her 30s in good health. CDR3s include the opening cysteine and the closing phenylalanine or tryptophan. The D gene is left open where the match is weak. Where a row states a size, it is once, few, many or the class of an expanded clone; other rows omit it.

V,D,J,size,DNA,CDR3
TRBV10-2,.,TRBJ1-4,once,TGCGCCAGCGGGACCCCAGGGGTTAATGAAAAACTGTTTTTT,CASGTPGVNEKLFF
TRBV30,.,TRBJ1-2,.,TGTGCCTGGAGCGTCGGAGGGGACTATGGCTACACCTTC,CAWSVGGDYGYTF
TRBV7-9,.,TRBJ1-5,.,TGTGCCAGCAGCTTAGGATACGGTGGAAATCAGCCCCAGCATTTT,CASSLGYGGNQPQHF
TRBV28,.,TRBJ1-5,.,TGTGCCAGCAGTCCCGGGACGGGCCCCTCGACCCAGCATTTT,CASSPGTGPSTQHF
TRBV7-6,.,TRBJ2-2,.,TGTGCCAGCAGCCGCGGACAGATGAACACCGGGGAGCTGTTTTTT,CASSRGQMNTGELFF
TRBV9,TRBD2,TRBJ2-7,few,TGTGCCAGCAGCCGGACTAGCCTCCCCTACGAGCAGTACTTC,CASSRTSLPYEQYF
TRBV6-1,.,TRBJ1-1,many,TGTGCCAGCAGTCTAGAGGGACATACTGAAGCTTTCTTT,CASSLEGHTEAFF
TRBV5-8,TRBD1,TRBJ1-5,once,TGTGCCAGCAGTCGGGACAGGGATCAGCCCCAGCATTTT,CASSRDRDQPQHF
TRBV28,.,TRBJ2-5,.,TGTGCCAGCAGTTTATTTGGGGTCCAAGAGACCCAGTACTTC,CASSLFGVQETQYF
TRBV4-1,.,TRBJ1-1,.,TGCGCCAGCAGCCAAGGGTGGAGCGGGTATGACACTGAAGCTTTCTTT,CASSQGWSGYDTEAFF
TRBV2,.,TRBJ2-5,many,TGTGCCAGTGCGGGACTTCCCGGGACCCAGTACTTC,CASAGLPGTQYF
TRBV5-4,.,TRBJ2-1,.,TGTGCCAGCAGATCACAGGGTTCCTACAATGAGCAGTTCTTC,CASRSQGSYNEQFF
TRBV6-1,.,TRBJ2-4,once,TGTGCCAGCAGTGAATCGAGGGCGGCTAGAGCCATTCAGTACTTC,CASSESRAARAIQYF
TRBV5-4,TRBD1,TRBJ2-4,.,TGTGCCAGCCATATGGCAGGGGGAGAAAACATTCAGTACTTC,CASHMAGGENIQYF
TRBV5-1,.,TRBJ2-3,.,TGCGCCAGCAGCTGGTTGGGTACGCAGTATTTT,CASSWLGTQYF
TRBV27,.,TRBJ1-4,.,TGTGCCAGCAGTTCCGGGACGGCTTTAAATGAAAAACTGTTTTTT,CASSSGTALNEKLFF
TRBV7-2,TRBD1,TRBJ1-1,.,TGTGCCAGCAGCCCGTGGACAGGGAACACTGAAGCTTTCTTT,CASSPWTGNTEAFF
TRBV5-4,.,TRBJ2-1,few,TGTGCCAGCAGCAATAGCGGTGGGGGGAATGAGCAGTTCTTC,CASSNSGGGNEQFF
TRBV14,.,TRBJ1-2,few,TGTGCCAGCAGCCAAACAGCTAACTATGGCTACACCTTC,CASSQTANYGYTF
TRBV28,TRBD1,TRBJ2-7,.,TGTGCCAGTACTGACAGGGGGTTCCCCTACGAGCAGTACTTC,CASTDRGFPYEQYF
TRBV7-2,.,TRBJ2-1,.,TGTGCCAGCAGACCTGAGGTAGTCTACAATGAGCAGTTCTTC,CASRPEVVYNEQFF
TRBV18,.,TRBJ2-5,.,TGTGCCAGCTCATTCGGACAGCAAGAGACCCAGTACTTC,CASSFGQQETQYF
TRBV5-1,TRBD1,TRBJ1-1,once,TGCGCCAGCAGCCCCGACAGGGGCCGGAACACTGAAGCTTTCTTT,CASSPDRGRNTEAFF
TRBV5-4,.,TRBJ2-5,few,TGTGCCAGCAGCTTGCAAGGGTCAGAGACCCAGTACTTC,CASSLQGSETQYF
TRBV6-1,TRBD1,TRBJ2-6,many,TGTGCCAGCAGTGAACCGGGACAGGGGACATCTGGGGCCAACGTCCTGACTTTC,CASSEPGQGTSGANVLTF
TRBV6-1,.,TRBJ1-3,few,TGTGCCAGCAGCCTAACTCGACGGGAAAACACCATATATTTT,CASSLTRRENTIYF
TRBV30,.,TRBJ1-4,many,TGTGCCTGGAGTCGACAGATTAATGAAAAACTGTTTTTT,CAWSRQINEKLFF
TRBV10-2,.,TRBJ1-2,.,TGCGCCAGCAGTGTTGACAGCGGCGGAGGCTACACCTTC,CASSVDSGGGYTF
TRBV5-1,.,TRBJ2-2,.,TGCGCCAGCTCAAGGAACACCGGGGAGCTGTTTTTT,CASSRNTGELFF
TRBV18,TRBD1,TRBJ1-1,.,TGTGCCAGCTCACAAAGGACAGGGGGCGCAAAGGGCACTGAAGCTTTCTTT,CASSQRTGGAKGTEAFF
TRBV15,.,TRBJ1-3,.,TGTGCCACCAGCAGAGAAGAAGGAAACACCATATATTTT,CATSREEGNTIYF
TRBV27,TRBD2,TRBJ2-6,.,TGTGCCAGCAGTTTCGCGGCGGGAGCTGGGGCCAACGTCCTGACTTTC,CASSFAAGAGANVLTF
TRBV28,.,TRBJ2-1,.,TGTGCCAGCAGTTCCCTGGTTAGGTTCTTC,CASSSLVRFF
TRBV2,.,TRBJ1-1,.,TGTGCCAGCAGTGGTGACCTTAACACTGAAGCTTTCTTT,CASSGDLNTEAFF
TRBV7-8,TRBD1,TRBJ2-2,.,TGTGCCAGCAGCTGGACAGGGGACGTCACCGGGGAGCTGTTTTTT,CASSWTGDVTGELFF
TRBV27,.,TRBJ1-2,few,TGTGCCAGCAGTCCAACCGATAGGGTGTATGGCTACACCTTC,CASSPTDRVYGYTF
TRBV29-1,.,TRBJ1-2,.,TGCAGCGTTGAAGATCCGGGGGGGGCGGATGGCTACACCTTC,CSVEDPGGADGYTF
TRBV2,TRBD2,TRBJ2-7,.,TGTGCCACCCCAGGAGAAGCGGGAAGCTCCTACGAGCAGTACTTC,CATPGEAGSSYEQYF
TRBV7-9,TRBD1,TRBJ1-2,many,TGTGCCAGCAGCTTCAGGGGGACAGGCGATGGCTACACCTTC,CASSFRGTGDGYTF
TRBV5-1,TRBD1,TRBJ1-1,.,TGCGCCAGCAGCTTAACAGGGGGAGACACTGAAGCTTTCTTT,CASSLTGGDTEAFF